Ten or more counts support the clone carrying this TCR beta chain. What it binds is not known. This record belongs to a study of blood T cells in healthy people across ages. Study results and limitations: Greater diversity and more naive CD4+ cells were seen in long-lived donors than in aged donors. With age, beta diversity per million T cells declined roughly linearly, significantly by approximately 41.

A second PCR, run for about 6 to 11 cycles, used a sample-barcoded 5' primer plus a J-beta primer mix. Every single cDNA molecule received a tag from a template-switch adaptor with 12 random nucleotides. TCRdb recomputed calls from the 5' RACE reads with MiXCR, one row per CDR3 protein. The data contain about 730,000 distinct CDR3 sequences, roughly 41% of them singletons. From germline, CDR1 is SQVTM and CDR2 ANQGSEA. Germline trimming cut 7 bases from V and 3 bases from J; bases unmatched to any gene: 2. This CDR3 is built from 12 residues. Sequencing used blood. The TCR comes from a woman aged 55-75 years in good health. V is TRBV29-1 and J is TRBJ2-5, with TRBD2 matching over 10 bases. CDR3 nucleotides: TGCAGCGCCGGACTAGCGGAAGAGACCCAGTACTTC. Residues: CSAGLAEETQYF.